Listed below are T cell receptor beta chains from one sample, sequenced in a study of blood T cell repertoires in COVID-19. Measured with immunoSEQ multiplex PCR; TCRdb has only the in-frame clones, and not every one. The data show 90,000 or so clones, around 90% seen once. The sample comprised peripheral blood. The source is a man in his sixties with COVID-19, enrolled during active disease. Both conserved end residues are part of each CDR3. D genes are given only for firm matches. Clone size is not always given. Where it is, it says once, few, many or a class for expanded clones.

v_call	clone_size	d_call	j_call	cdr3_nt	cdr3_aa
TRBV27	.	.	TRBJ2-7	TGTGCCAGCACCCCATCGGAACCGGGGGAGCAGTACTTC	CASTPSEPGEQYF
TRBV6-5	.	.	TRBJ1-1	TGTGCCAGCAGTTTCAGAGGCTACACTAATGAAGCTTTCTTT	CASSFRGYTNEAFF
TRBV9	.	TRBD1	TRBJ1-2	TGTGCCAGCAGCCCTCAGGGGGACAGGGAGGGCTACACCTTC	CASSPQGDREGYTF
TRBV2	.	.	TRBJ2-1	TGTGCCAGCAGTGAGACGGGGAGCAGTTACAATGAGCAGTTCTTC	CASSETGSSYNEQFF
TRBV2	.	TRBD1	TRBJ1-6	TGTGCCAGCAGTGGCAGGGGGCGAAATTCACCCCTCCACTTT	CASSGRGRNSPLHF
TRBV3-1/TRBV3-2	.	TRBD1	TRBJ1-1	TGTGCCAGCAGGGGACAGGGGGATGGGGCTTTCTTT	CASRGQGDGAFF
TRBV9	.	TRBD2	TRBJ2-1	TGTGCCAGCAGCGTAGATGGGACTAGCCTCGATGAGCAGTTCTTC	CASSVDGTSLDEQFF
TRBV4-2	.	.	TRBJ2-7	TGTGCCAGCAGGGCTACCTGGTCCTCTAGCGAGCAGTACTTC	CASRATWSSSEQYF
TRBV10-1	.	.	TRBJ1-1	TGCGCCAGCAGTGAGGGCCTACAGGGACTGAACACTGAAGCTTTCTTT	CASSEGLQGLNTEAFF
TRBV4-2	.	TRBD2	TRBJ2-2	TGTGCCAGCAGCCAAAGAAGTAGCGGGAGGGATAACACCGGGGAGCTGTTTTTT	CASSQRSSGRDNTGELFF
TRBV10-3	.	TRBD1	TRBJ1-2	TGTGCCACCTCAGGGGGCGGGTCTGGCTACACCTTC	CATSGGGSGYTF
TRBV7-3	.	TRBD2	TRBJ2-7	TGTGCCAGCAGCCCCCTGGGGGGGATTTACGAGCAGTACTTC	CASSPLGGIYEQYF
TRBV28	once	.	TRBJ1-4	TGTGCCAGCAGACGAACAGGGATGGGGAAACTGTTTTTT	CASRRTGMGKLFF